One and the same sample provided the 7 T cell receptor beta chains below, sequenced in a study of shared clonotypes between healthy human individuals. The assay was immunoSEQ multiplex PCR, and TCRdb's table has in-frame clones only and misses some. This table holds around 1,100,000 clones, 70% to 85% found once. The sequencing sample was made of memory CD4+ T cells from PBMCs. As to subset: CD45RA-negative fraction. The receptors here all came from a man younger than 35 in good health. Some clones in this sample may be carry-over from other donors' samples.

The chain joins TRBV11-2 to TRBJ2-5, with 14 nucleotides matching TRBD2. This CDR3 comprises 16 residues. The V gene end was trimmed by 5 bases and the J gene end by 5 bases; junction bases not matched to a gene: 7. Germline lookup yields CDR1 SGHAT and CDR2 FQNNGV. The DNA of the CDR3 is TGTGCCAGCAGCCAGGGACTAGCGGGAGTTGGGGAGACCCAGTACTTC. Translating it yields CASSQGLAGVGETQYF.

The V gene is TRBV7-2, the J gene TRBJ2-1; D ambiguous. Germline values: CDR1 SGHTA, CDR2 FQGNSA. Trimming shortened V by 3 bases and J by 2 bases, and 14 bases separated the two germline ends. The CDR3 has 16 amino acids. DNA for the CDR3: TGTGCCAGCAGCTTCCGACTCGCTTCCCCCTACAATGAGCAGTTCTTC. Its translation: CASSFRLASPYNEQFF.

The sample holds many counts of this clone. The chain recombines TRBV27 with TRBJ2-4; D is ambiguous. The CDR3 is 15 amino acids. Per germline, CDR1 MNHEY and CDR2 SMNVEV (reference sequence). Trimming pared 6 bases from V and 1 base from J, leaving 13 bases between. As DNA, the CDR3 is TGTGCCAGCAGCGACGCCGAACAGGCCAAAAACATTCAGTACTTC. Residues: CASSDAEQAKNIQYF.

J is TRBJ2-5 and V is TRBV14; D not certain. The CDR3 runs to 12 residues. V lost 0 bases, J lost 11 bases, and 10 bases lay in between. Germline V lookup: CDR1 SGHDN, CDR2 FVKESK. The DNA for the CDR3 is TGTGCCAGCAGCCAAGATTGGGCCGCTCAGTACTTC. As protein: CASSQDWAAQYF.

J is TRBJ2-3 and V is TRBV30; TRBD2 aligns across 13 bases. From germline, CDR1 is GTSNPN and CDR2 SVGIG (reference sequence). CDR3 length: 16 residues. The V gene end was trimmed by 0 bases and the J gene end by 7 bases; junction bases not matched to a gene: 7. The CDR3 region is CAWSVGTSGDGNTQYF. The CDR3 bases are TGTGCCTGGAGTGTAGGGACTAGCGGGGACGGGAATACGCAGTATTTT.

The V gene is TRBV6-5, the J gene TRBJ1-2; D ambiguous. CDR3 size: 14 residues. Germline CDR1 MNHEY, CDR2 SVGAGI. Trimming stripped 6 bases from V and 2 bases from J, with 13 bases between. DNA of the CDR3: TGTGCCAGCAGATCGGGTGTTGGCAACTATGGCTACACCTTC. It specifies CASRSGVGNYGYTF.

Details on this clone: At one boundary the junction diverges from the germline segment, which might be a read error. Other nucleotide sequences from this sample produce the same CDR3. The chain uses TRBV6-1 and TRBJ2-7; TRBD2 agrees at 13 bases. The CDR3 has 15 amino acids. The germline V gene has CDR1 MNHNS and CDR2 SASEGT. The CDR3 protein is CASRELAGGSNEQYF. For the CDR3, the DNA is TGTGCCAGCAGAGAACTAGCGGGAGGGTCCAACGAGCAATACTTC.